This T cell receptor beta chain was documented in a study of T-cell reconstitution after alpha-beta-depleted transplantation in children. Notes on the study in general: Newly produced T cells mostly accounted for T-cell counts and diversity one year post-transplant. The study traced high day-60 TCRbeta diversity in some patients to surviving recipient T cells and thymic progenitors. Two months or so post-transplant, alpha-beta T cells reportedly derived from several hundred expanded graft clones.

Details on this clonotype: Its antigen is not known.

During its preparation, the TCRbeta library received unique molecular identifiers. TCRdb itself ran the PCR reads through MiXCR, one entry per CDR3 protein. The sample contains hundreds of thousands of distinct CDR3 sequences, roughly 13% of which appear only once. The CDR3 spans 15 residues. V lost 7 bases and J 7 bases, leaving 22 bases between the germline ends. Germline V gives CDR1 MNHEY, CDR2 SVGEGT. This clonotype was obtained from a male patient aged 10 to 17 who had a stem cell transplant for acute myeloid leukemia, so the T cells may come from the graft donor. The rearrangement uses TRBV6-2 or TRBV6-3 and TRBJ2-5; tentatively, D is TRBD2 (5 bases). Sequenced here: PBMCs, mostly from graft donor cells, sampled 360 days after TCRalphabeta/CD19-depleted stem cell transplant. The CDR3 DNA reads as TGTGCCAGCACCTTAGGCGGCGGGCTCGCGACGACCCAGTACTTC. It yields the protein CASTLGGGLATTQYF.